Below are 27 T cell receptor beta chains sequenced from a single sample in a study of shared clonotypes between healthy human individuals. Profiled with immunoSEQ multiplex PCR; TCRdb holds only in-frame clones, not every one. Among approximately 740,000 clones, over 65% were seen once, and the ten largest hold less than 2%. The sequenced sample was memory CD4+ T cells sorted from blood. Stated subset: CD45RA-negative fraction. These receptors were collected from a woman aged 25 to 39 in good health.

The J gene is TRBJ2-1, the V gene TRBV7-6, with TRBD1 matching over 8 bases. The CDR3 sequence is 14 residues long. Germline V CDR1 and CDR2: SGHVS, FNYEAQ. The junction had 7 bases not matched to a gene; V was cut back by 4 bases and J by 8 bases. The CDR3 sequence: CASSSGTGRYEQFF. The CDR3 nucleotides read TGTGCCAGCAGCTCCGGGACAGGAAGGTATGAGCAGTTCTTC.

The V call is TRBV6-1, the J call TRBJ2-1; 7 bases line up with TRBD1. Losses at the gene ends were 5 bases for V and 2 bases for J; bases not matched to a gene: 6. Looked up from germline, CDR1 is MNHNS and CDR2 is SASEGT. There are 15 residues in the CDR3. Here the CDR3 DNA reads TGTGCCAGCAGTCTAACGGGACAGACCTACAATGAGCAGTTCTTC. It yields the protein CASSLTGQTYNEQFF.

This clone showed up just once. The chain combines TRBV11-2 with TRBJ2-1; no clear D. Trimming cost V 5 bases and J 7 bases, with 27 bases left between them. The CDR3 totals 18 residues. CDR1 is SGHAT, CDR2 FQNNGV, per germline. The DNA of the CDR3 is TGTGCCAGCAGCCGGACGGCCGTCCTCCTTCTACCGAATAATGAGCAGTTCTTC. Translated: CASSRTAVLLLPNNEQFF. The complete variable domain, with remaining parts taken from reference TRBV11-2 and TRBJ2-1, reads EAGVAQSPRYKIIEKRQSVAFWCNPISGHATLYWYQQILGQGPKLLIQFQNNGVVDDSQLPKDRFSAERLKGVDSTLKIQPAKLEDSAVYLCASSRTAVLLLPNNEQFFGPGTRLTVL.

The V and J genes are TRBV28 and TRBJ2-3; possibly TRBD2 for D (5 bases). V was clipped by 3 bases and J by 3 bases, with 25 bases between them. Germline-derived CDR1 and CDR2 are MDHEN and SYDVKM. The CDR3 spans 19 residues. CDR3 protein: CASSFHPPWTAGDTDTQYF. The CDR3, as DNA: TGTGCCAGCAGTTTCCACCCCCCTTGGACTGCCGGGGATACAGATACGCAGTATTTT.

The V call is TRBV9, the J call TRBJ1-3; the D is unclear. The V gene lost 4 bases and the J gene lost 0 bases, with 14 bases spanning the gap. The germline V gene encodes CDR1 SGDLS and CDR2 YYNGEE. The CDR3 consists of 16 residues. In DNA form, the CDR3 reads TGTGCCAGCAGCTACTACGAGGAGCTCTCTGGAAACACCATATATTTT. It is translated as CASSYYEELSGNTIYF.

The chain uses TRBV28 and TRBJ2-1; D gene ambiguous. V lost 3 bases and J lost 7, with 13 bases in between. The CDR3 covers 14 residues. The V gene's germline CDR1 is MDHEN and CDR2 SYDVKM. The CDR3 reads CASSFFYLLNEQFF. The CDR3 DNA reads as TGTGCCAGCAGTTTTTTTTACTTGTTAAATGAGCAGTTCTTC.

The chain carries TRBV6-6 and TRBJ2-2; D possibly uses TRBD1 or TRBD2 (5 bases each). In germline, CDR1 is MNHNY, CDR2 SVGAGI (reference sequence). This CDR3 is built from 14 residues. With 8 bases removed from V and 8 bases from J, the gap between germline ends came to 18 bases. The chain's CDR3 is CASALGDARGELFF. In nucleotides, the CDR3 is TGTGCCAGCGCTTTGGGGGACGCGAGGGGGGAGCTGTTTTTT.

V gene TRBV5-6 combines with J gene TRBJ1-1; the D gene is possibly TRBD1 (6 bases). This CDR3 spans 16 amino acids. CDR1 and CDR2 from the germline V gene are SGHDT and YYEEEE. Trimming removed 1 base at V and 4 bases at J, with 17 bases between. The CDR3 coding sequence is TGTGCCAGCAGCTTGACAGGGAGTGGGGCCTCCACTGAAGCTTTCTTT. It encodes CASSLTGSGASTEAFF.

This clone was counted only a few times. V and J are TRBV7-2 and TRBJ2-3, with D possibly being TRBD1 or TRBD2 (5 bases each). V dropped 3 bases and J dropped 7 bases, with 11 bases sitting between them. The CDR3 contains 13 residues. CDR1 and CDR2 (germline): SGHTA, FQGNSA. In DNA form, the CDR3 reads TGTGCCAGCAGCTTTGGGGGTCCATATACGCAGTATTTT. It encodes CASSFGGPYTQYF.

The CDR3 reads CASSRGVGTNYGYTF. The DNA of the CDR3 is TGTGCCAGCAGTCGAGGAGTGGGGACAAACTATGGCTACACCTTC. V usage is TRBV6-5 and J usage is TRBJ1-2, with D tentatively TRBD1 (6 bases). From germline, CDR1 is MNHEY and CDR2 SVGAGI. This CDR3 has 15 residues. V lost 5 bases to trimming and J lost 2 bases, with 15 bases between them.

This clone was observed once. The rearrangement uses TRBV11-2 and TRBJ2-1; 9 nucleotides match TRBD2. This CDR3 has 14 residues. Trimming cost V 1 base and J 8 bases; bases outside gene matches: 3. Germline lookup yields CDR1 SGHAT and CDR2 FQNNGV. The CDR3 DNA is TGTGCCAGCAGCTTAGTTAGCGGGAGTTATGAGCAGTTCTTC. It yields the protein CASSLVSGSYEQFF.

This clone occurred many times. The CDR3, as DNA: TGTGCCAGCAGTGGGCAAGGCAATGAGCAGTTCTTC. Protein: CASSGQGNEQFF. The chain uses TRBV7-8 and TRBJ2-1; D not certain. This CDR3 spans 12 amino acids. Between the trimmed V and J ends, which lost 6 bases and 6 bases, there was a span of 9 bases. The germline V gene encodes CDR1 SGHVS and CDR2 FQNEAQ.

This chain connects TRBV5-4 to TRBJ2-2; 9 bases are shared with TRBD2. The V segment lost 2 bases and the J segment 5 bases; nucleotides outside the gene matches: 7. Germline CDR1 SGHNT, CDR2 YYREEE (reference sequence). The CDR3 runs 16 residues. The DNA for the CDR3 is TGTGCCAGCAGCTTTAGCGGGAGTGGTGTTACCGGGGAGCTGTTTTTT. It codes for CASSFSGSGVTGELFF.

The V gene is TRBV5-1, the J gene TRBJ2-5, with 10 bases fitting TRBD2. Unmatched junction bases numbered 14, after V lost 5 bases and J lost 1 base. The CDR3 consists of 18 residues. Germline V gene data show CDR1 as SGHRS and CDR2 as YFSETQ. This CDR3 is CASRPRRAGGPAQETQYF. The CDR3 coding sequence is TGCGCCAGCAGACCGCGGAGAGCGGGAGGGCCGGCCCAAGAGACCCAGTACTTC.

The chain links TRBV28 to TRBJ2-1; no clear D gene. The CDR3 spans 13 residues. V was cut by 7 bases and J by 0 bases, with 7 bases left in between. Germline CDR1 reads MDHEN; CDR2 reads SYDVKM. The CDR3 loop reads CASTATSYNEQFF. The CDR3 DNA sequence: TGTGCCAGCACAGCAACCTCCTACAATGAGCAGTTCTTC.

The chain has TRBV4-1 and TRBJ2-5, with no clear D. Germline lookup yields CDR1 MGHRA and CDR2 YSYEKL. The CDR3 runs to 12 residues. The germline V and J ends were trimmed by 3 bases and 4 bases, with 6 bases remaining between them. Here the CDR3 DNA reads TGCGCCAGCAGCCACATCAGAGAGACCCAGTACTTC. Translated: CASSHIRETQYF.

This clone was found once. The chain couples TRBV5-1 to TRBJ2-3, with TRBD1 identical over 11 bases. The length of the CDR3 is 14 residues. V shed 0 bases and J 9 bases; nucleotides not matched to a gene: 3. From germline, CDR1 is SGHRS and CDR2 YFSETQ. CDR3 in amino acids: CASSLDGTGGTQYF. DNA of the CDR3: TGCGCCAGCAGCTTGGACGGGACAGGGGGAACGCAGTATTTT.

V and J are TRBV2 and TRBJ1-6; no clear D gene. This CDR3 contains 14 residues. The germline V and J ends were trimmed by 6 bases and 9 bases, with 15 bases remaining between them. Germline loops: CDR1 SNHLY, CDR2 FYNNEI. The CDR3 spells CASRDAGESSPLHF. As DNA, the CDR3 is TGTGCCAGCAGGGATGCCGGGGAGAGTTCACCCCTCCACTTT.

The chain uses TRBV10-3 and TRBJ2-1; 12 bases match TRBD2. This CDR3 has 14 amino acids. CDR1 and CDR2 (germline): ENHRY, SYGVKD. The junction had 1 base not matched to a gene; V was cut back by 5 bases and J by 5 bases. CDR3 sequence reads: CAISRLAGDNEQFF. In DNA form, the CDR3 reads TGTGCCATCAGTCGACTAGCGGGGGACAATGAGCAGTTCTTC.

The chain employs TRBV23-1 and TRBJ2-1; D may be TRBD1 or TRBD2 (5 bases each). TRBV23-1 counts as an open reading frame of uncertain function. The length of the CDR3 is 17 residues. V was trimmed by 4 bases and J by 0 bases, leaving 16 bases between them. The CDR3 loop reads CASSPGPIISSYNEQFF. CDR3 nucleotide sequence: TGCGCCAGCAGTCCGGGACCGATTATAAGCTCCTACAATGAGCAGTTCTTC.

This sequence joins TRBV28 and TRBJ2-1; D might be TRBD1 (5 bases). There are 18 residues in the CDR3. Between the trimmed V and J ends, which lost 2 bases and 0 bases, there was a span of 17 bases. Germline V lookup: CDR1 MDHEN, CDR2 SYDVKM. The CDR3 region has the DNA TGTGCCAGCAGTTTAGTCCTGACCCCTGACAGCTCCTACAATGAGCAGTTCTTC. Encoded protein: CASSLVLTPDSSYNEQFF.

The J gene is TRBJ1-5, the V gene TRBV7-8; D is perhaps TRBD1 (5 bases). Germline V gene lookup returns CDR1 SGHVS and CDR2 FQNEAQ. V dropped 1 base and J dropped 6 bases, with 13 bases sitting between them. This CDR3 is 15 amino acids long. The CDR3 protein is CASSLVGGSPQPQHF. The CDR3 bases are TGTGCCAGCAGCTTAGTGGGGGGTTCTCCTCAGCCCCAGCATTTT.

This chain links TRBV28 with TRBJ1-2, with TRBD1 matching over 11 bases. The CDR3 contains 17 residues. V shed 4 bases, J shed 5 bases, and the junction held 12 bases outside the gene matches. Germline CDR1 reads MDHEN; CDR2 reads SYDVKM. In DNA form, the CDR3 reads TGTGCCAGCAGTTCCCCAGCCCCCGGGACAGGGGGATATGGCTACACCTTC. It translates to CASSSPAPGTGGYGYTF.

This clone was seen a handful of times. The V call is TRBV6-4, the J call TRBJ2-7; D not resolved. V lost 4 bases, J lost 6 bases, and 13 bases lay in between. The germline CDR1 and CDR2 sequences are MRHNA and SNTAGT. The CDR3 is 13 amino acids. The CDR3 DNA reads TGTGCCAGCAGTGCCACACCGTTGAGCGAGCAGTACTTC. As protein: CASSATPLSEQYF.

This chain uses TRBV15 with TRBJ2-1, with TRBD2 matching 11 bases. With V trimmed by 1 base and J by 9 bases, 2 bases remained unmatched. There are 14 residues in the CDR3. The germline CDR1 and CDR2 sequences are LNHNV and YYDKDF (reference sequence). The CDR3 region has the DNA TGTGCCACCAGCAGAGTCACTAGCGGGAGTGAGCAGTTCTTC. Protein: CATSRVTSGSEQFF.

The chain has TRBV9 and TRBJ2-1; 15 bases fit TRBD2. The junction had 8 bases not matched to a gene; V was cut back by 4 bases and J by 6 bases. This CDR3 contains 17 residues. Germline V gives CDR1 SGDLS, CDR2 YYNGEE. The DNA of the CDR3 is TGTGCCAGCAGCATAGGACTAGCGGGAGGGGGGAGCAATGAGCAGTTCTTC. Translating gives CASSIGLAGGGSNEQFF.

CDR3 DNA: TGCGCCAGCAGCTCTACCCTCGGGACAGGGTCCGGCTACACCTTC. It is translated as CASSSTLGTGSGYTF. The chain joins TRBV5-1 to TRBJ1-2, with 9 bases identical to TRBD1. The CDR3 is 15 residues long. CDR1 is SGHRS, CDR2 YFSETQ, per germline. V lost 3 bases, J lost 8 bases, and 11 bases stayed unmatched.